The sample holds many counts of the clone carrying this T cell receptor (beta chain). No antigen is known for it. Amplification yielded TCR beta CDR3 regions, with RNA transcripts as the source. The TCR CDR3 first-round RT-PCR relied on the HTBI primer set. TCRdb itself ran the multiplex PCR reads through MiXCR, one entry per CDR3 protein. The table lists about 320,000 distinct CDR3 sequences, around a sixth of them singletons. The data were taken from a study of T cells in Graves' hyperthyroidism and ophthalmopathy. Study-wide context: Peripheral blood was obtained at initial diagnosis, preceding any treatment.

Study-level results: Before onset, ophthalmopathy was predicted by the model a median around 6.2 months earlier. Most clonotypes expanded in thyroid above 0.001 were likewise present in blood.

What was sequenced was blood. The origin of this receptor is a man younger than 45 with Graves' hyperthyroidism.

CDR3 coding DNA: TGTGCCAGCAGTAGGGCGGGAGGGCCCTACGAGCAGTACTTC. Translating gives CASSRAGGPYEQYF. The rearrangement joins TRBV6-1 to TRBJ2-7, with 9 bases that match TRBD2. This CDR3 has 14 amino acids. With V trimmed by 5 bases and J by 2 bases, 4 bases remained unmatched. The germline V gene encodes CDR1 MNHNS and CDR2 SASEGT.